This TCR beta chain was identified during a study of blood T cell repertoires in COVID-19. At the level of the study: The study drew acute and convalescent COVID-19 samples from the United States, Italy and Spain.

This CDR3 contains 13 residues. The germline V gene has CDR1 MNHEY and CDR2 SVGAGI. V dropped 8 bases and J dropped 2; count of bases not matched to a gene: 6. Study processing details: Amplification from reference gene primers served as the basis for estimated nucleated cell counts. Repertoires were generated with immunoSEQ multiplex PCR, while TCRdb's copy carries only in-frame clones and drops some. The V and J calls and clone size were taken over from that table, and D and trimming were inferred from the DNA. The table lists some 320,000 clones, 70% to 90% of them singletons. This receptor was identified in a woman between 50 and 59 years old who had recovered from COVID-19. The V and J genes are TRBV6-5 and TRBJ2-7, with 7 bases aligning to TRBD1. The material sequenced was peripheral blood. The CDR3 DNA is TGTGCCAGCCGTTTCGGACAGGCCTACGAGCAGTACTTC. Translated, it gives CASRFGQAYEQYF.